One sample yielded the 14 T cell receptor beta chains listed below, sequenced in a study of CXCR3-negative and CXCR3-positive naive CD8 T cells (dated by TCRdb to between 2018 and 2020). Broad study findings and their caveats: TRB CDR3s from CXCR3-positive naive cells showed higher hydrophobicity (lower Kidera factor 4), lower energy, and higher strength and volume indices than CXCR3-negative naive cells.

Sequenced using a NextSeq 550. The Human TCR Profiling Kit (MiLaboratory) was used to prepare UMI-labeled 5' RACE TRB cDNA libraries. Once TCRdb had reprocessed the reads, it stored one entry per CDR3 protein sequence and supplied no DNA. In this sample's table one finds over 95,000 distinct CDR3 sequences. The top ten constitute about 0.34% of the sample. These receptors have no identified antigens. Material for sequencing was naive CXCR3+ CD8+ T cells from blood. Taken with the paper, the label for cell subset or site translates to: CD45RO-CCR7+CD27+CD95- naive CD8+ T cells expressing CXCR3 (TNR3+). Receptors were obtained from a human donor in good health. Some clones in this sample may be carry-over from other donors' samples.

The gene calls are TRBV12-3 or TRBV12-4 and TRBJ1-2. The CDR3 loop spans 14 amino acids. This CDR3 reads CASSLAPAGHGYTF.

The chain carries TRBV4-1 and TRBJ2-2. This CDR3 region has 16 residues. CDR1 is MGHRA, CDR2 YSYEKL, per germline. CDR3: CASSQEEQLLTGELFF.

This rearrangement joins TRBV13 to TRBJ1-1; absent DNA, TCRdb's TRBD1 call cannot be checked. The CDR3 totals 16 residues. In germline, CDR1 is PRHDT, CDR2 FYEKMQ (reference sequence). CDR3: CASSPKGGGGPNEAFF. Filled out from reference TRBV13 and TRBJ1-1, the complete variable domain reads AAGVIQSPRHLIKEKRETATLKCYPIPRHDTVYWYQQGPGQDPQFLISFYEKMQSDKGSIPDRFSAQQFSDYHSELNMSSLELGDSALYFCASSPKGGGGPNEAFFGQGTRLTVV.

V is TRBV5-1 and J is TRBJ2-7; checking the TCRdb D call of TRBD1 is not possible without DNA. Germline CDR1 reads SGHRS; CDR2 reads YFSETQ. The CDR3 loop spans 12 amino acids. CDR3: CASKDGAYEQYF. Using reference TRBV5-1 and TRBJ2-7 for the parts outside the CDR3, the full variable domain is KAGVTQTPRYLIKTRGQQVTLSCSPISGHRSVSWYQQTPGQGLQFLFEYFSETQRNKGNFPGRFSGRQFSNSRSEMNVSTLELGDSALYLCASKDGAYEQYFGPGTRLTVT.

The chain uses TRBV19 and TRBJ1-1; the TCRdb call, TRBD1, lacks DNA for checking. Per the germline V gene, CDR1 is LNHDA and CDR2 is SQIVND (reference sequence). The CDR3 is 14 residues long. The CDR3 is CASSISTGSTEAFF.

J is TRBJ2-3 and V is TRBV7-9. The CDR3 sequence is 14 residues long. From germline, CDR1 is SEHNR and CDR2 FQNEAQ (reference sequence). The CDR3 sequence is CASSLLLGADTQYF.

The chain links TRBV5-1 to TRBJ1-2; TCRdb gives TRBD1 as the D gene, but with no DNA this cannot be confirmed. CDR1 SGHRS and CDR2 YFSETQ come from the germline V gene. The CDR3 covers 16 residues. CDR3 loop: CASSLGTGLANYGYTF.

The genes are TRBV9 and TRBJ2-2; there is no DNA to check the TCRdb D call of TRBD1. The CDR3 is made up of 19 amino acids. Germline V lookup: CDR1 SGDLS, CDR2 YYNGEE. This CDR3 reads CASSHNLRQGNGEAGELFF.

The chain employs TRBV4-2 and TRBJ1-1; TCRdb lists TRBD1, though no DNA is available to test this call. The CDR3 totals 12 residues. Per the germline V gene, CDR1 is LGHNA and CDR2 is YNFKEQ. CDR3 amino acids: CASSRGESEAFF.

V usage is TRBV13 and J usage is TRBJ2-2. CDR3 size: 15 residues. CDR1 and CDR2 (germline): PRHDT, FYEKMQ (reference sequence). The CDR3 sequence: CASSPESSNTGELFF.

V is TRBV11-2 and J is TRBJ2-1; without DNA, the TCRdb call of TRBD2 cannot be checked. CDR1 SGHAT and CDR2 FQNNGV come from the germline V gene. The length of the CDR3 is 17 residues. CDR3 protein: CASSSQGLAVSYNEQFF.

The CDR3 here is CASSLSERRNTEAFF. V gene TRBV5-6 combines with J gene TRBJ1-1. CDR1 and CDR2 (germline): SGHDT, YYEEEE. The CDR3 extends over 15 amino acids.

J is TRBJ2-1 and V is TRBV29-1; TCRdb reports TRBD2, a call that lacks DNA to check it against. The CDR3 length is 17 residues. Germline CDR1 reads SQVTM; CDR2 reads ANQGSEA. CDR3 amino acids: CSVPRASGGPSYNEQFF.

Here the CDR3 reads CASSYDGGNQPQHF. This rearrangement joins TRBV6-5 to TRBJ1-5; as DNA is missing, the TRBD1 call by TCRdb cannot be tested. This CDR3 is built from 14 residues. The germline V gene encodes CDR1 MNHEY and CDR2 SVGAGI.